This TCR beta chain was recorded in a study of vaccination and CD4 T cells after COVID-19. Findings of the study overall: Only relatively few convalescent patients were studied, and early post-infection timepoints were not analyzed.

Treatment meaning: roughly 11-day PBMC culture with coronavirus spike peptide pools or control peptides (ViraFEST assay). The germline CDR1 and CDR2 sequences are DFQATT and SNEGSKA (reference sequence). The CDR3 extends over 14 amino acids. V shed 3 bases, J shed 9 bases, and the junction held 5 bases outside the gene matches. Cultured CD4+ T cell DNA underwent sequencing with the Oncomine TCR Beta short-read assay. TCRdb recomputed calls from the PCR reads with MiXCR, one row per CDR3 protein. The sample gives about 11,000 distinct CDR3 sequences, 44% of which show up once; more than 6% is in the top ten. Details on this clonotype: Antigen: not known.

Material: CD4+ T cells from blood, cultured in vitro. The TCR sequence derives from a human donor who had recovered from COVID-19. The rearrangement joins TRBV20-1 to TRBJ2-1; 13 nucleotides match TRBD2. DNA for the CDR3: TGCAGTGCTAGGCGGACTAGCGGGAGAGCTGAGCAGTTCTTC. Translated: CSARRTSGRAEQFF.